The source of this TCR beta chain is a study of neurological immune-mediated disorders. Looking at the study overall: Of the approximately 35 patients who had multiple sclerosis, roughly 30 had the relapsing-remitting form and 3 had the secondary progressive form.

TCRdb reprocessed the 5' RACE reads via MiXCR and lists one record per CDR3 protein. The table shows more than 45,000 distinct CDR3 sequences, with under 4.5% occurring only once. Germline V lookup: CDR1 SGHAT, CDR2 FQNNGV. Trimming pared 2 bases from V and 4 bases from J, leaving 14 bases between. This CDR3 comprises 15 residues. Many counts were recorded for this clonotype. The clonotype originates from a woman in her 30s with multiple sclerosis. The chain joins TRBV11-2 to TRBJ1-2, with unresolved D. Source material: PBMCs. The CDR3 loop reads CASSLSAAAPYGYTF. CDR3 DNA sequence: TGTGCCAGCAGCTTATCGGCGGCAGCCCCCTATGGCTACACCTTC.